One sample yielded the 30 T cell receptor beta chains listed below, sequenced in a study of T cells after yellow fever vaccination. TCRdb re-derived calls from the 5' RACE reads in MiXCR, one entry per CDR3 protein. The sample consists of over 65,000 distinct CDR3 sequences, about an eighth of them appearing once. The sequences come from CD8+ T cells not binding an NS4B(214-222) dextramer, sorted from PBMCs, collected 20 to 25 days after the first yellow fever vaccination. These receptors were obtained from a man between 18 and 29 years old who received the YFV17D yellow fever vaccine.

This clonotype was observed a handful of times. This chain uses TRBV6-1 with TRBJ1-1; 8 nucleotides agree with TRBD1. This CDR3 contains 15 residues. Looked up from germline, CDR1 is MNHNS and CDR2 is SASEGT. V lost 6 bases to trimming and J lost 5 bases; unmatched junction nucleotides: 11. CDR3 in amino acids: CASSPWAGGGTEAFF. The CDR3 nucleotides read TGTGCCAGCAGCCCTTGGGCAGGGGGCGGGACTGAAGCTTTCTTT.

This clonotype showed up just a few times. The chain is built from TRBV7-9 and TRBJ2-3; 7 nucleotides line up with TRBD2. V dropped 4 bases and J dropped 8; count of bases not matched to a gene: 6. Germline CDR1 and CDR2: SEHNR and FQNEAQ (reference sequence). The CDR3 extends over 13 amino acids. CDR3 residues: CASSSTSEGTQYF. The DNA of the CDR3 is TGTGCCAGCAGCTCCACTAGCGAGGGTACGCAGTATTTT.

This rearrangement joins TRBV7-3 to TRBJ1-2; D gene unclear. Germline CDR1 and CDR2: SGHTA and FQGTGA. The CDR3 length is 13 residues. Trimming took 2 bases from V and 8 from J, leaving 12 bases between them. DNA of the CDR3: TGTGCCAGCAGCTTAGATAGAAAGGACGGCTACACCTTC. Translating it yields CASSLDRKDGYTF.

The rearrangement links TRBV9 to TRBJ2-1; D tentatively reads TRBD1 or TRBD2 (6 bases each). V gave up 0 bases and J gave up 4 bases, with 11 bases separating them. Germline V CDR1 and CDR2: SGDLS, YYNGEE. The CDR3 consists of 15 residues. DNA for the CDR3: TGTGCCAGCAGCGTAGCTGGGGGGCCGTACAATGAGCAGTTCTTC. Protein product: CASSVAGGPYNEQFF.

DNA of the CDR3: TGTGCCAGCAGCCCCTCCCATGAGCAGTTCTTC. This encodes CASSPSHEQFF. This chain uses TRBV7-9 with TRBJ2-1; D is undetermined. Germline V gene sequence: CDR1 SEHNR, CDR2 FQNEAQ (reference sequence). The CDR3 length is 11 residues. The V gene lost 5 bases and the J gene lost 8 bases, with 7 bases spanning the gap.

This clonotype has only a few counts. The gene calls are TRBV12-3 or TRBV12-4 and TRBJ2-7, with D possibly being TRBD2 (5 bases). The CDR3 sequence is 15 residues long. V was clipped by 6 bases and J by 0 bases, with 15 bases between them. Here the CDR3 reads CASRHPGSPSYEQYF. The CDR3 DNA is TGTGCCAGCAGGCACCCGGGGTCCCCCTCCTACGAGCAGTACTTC.

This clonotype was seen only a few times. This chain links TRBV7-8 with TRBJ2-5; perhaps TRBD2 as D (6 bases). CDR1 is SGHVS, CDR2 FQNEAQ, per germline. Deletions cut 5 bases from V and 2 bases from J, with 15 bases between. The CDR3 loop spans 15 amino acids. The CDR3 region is CASSAGLKLQETQYF. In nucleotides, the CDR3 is TGTGCCAGCAGCGCGGGGCTGAAGCTGCAAGAGACCCAGTACTTC.

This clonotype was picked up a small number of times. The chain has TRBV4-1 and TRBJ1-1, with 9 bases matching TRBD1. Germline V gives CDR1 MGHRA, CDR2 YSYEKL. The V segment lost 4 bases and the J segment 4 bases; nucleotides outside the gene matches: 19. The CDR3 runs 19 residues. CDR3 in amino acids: CASSLRPGQGSPWSTEAFF. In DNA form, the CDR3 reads TGCGCCAGCAGCCTGAGACCGGGACAGGGTTCCCCCTGGAGCACTGAAGCTTTCTTT.

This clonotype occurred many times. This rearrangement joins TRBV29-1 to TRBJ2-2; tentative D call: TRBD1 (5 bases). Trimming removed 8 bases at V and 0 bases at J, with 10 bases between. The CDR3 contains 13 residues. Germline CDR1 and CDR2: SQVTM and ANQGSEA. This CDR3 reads CSSRVSNTGELFF. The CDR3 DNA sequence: TGCAGCTCCAGGGTGTCGAACACCGGGGAGCTGTTTTTT.

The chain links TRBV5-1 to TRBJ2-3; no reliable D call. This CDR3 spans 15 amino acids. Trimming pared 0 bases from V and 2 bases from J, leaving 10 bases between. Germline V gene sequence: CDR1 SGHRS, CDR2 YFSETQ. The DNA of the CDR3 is TGCGCCAGCAGCTTGGCCACAACCGTCACAGATACGCAGTATTTT. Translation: CASSLATTVTDTQYF. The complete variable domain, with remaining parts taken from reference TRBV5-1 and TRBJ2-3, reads KAGVTQTPRYLIKTRGQQVTLSCSPISGHRSVSWYQQTPGQGLQFLFEYFSETQRNKGNFPGRFSGRQFSNSRSEMNVSTLELGDSALYLCASSLATTVTDTQYFGPGTRLTVL.

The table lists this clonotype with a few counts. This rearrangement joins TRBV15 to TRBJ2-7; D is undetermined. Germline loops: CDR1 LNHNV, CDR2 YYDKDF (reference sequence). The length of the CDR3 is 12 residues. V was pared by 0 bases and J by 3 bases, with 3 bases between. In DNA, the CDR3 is TGTGCCACCAGCAGAGACGGCTACGAGCAGTACTTC. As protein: CATSRDGYEQYF. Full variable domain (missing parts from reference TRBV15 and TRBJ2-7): DAMVIQNPRYQVTQFGKPVTLSCSQTLNHNVMYWYQQKSSQAPKLLFHYYDKDFNNEADTPDNFQSRRPNTSFCFLDIRSPGLGDTAMYLCATSRDGYEQYFGPGTRLTVT.

The DNA for the CDR3 is TGCAGCGTGCGGACAGAAAGCTCCTACGAGCAGTACGTC. It specifies CSVRTESSYEQYV. The gene calls are TRBV29-1 and TRBJ2-7, with D possibly TRBD1 on 6 matching bases. The length of the CDR3 is 13 residues. V lost 6 bases and J 0 bases, leaving 12 bases between the germline ends. Germline CDR1 reads SQVTM; CDR2 reads ANQGSEA.

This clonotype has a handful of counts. CDR3 loop: CASSLASGGMDEQFF. The CDR3 DNA reads TGTGCCAGCAGTTTAGCTAGCGGGGGGATGGATGAGCAGTTCTTC. J is TRBJ2-1 and V is TRBV12-3 or TRBV12-4; 10 bases map to TRBD2. V lost 0 bases, J lost 8 bases, and 4 bases stayed unmatched. The CDR3 extends over 15 amino acids.

CDR3 nucleotide sequence: TGTGCCAGCAGCCAGACGATAGGGACAGGGGTCAATCAGCCCCAGCATTTT. It translates to CASSQTIGTGVNQPQHF. This rearrangement joins TRBV3-1 to TRBJ1-5, with TRBD1 matching 10 bases. This CDR3 has 17 residues. Trimming removed 3 bases from V and 3 bases from J; junction bases left unmatched: 8. In germline, CDR1 is LGHDT, CDR2 YNNKEL (reference sequence). The variable domain in full, completed from reference TRBV3-1 and TRBJ1-5, reads DTAVSQTPKYLVTQMGNDKSIKCEQNLGHDTMYWYKQDSKKFLKIMFSYNNKELIINETVPNRFSPKSPDKAHLNLHINSLELGDSAVYFCASSQTIGTGVNQPQHFGDGTRLSIL.

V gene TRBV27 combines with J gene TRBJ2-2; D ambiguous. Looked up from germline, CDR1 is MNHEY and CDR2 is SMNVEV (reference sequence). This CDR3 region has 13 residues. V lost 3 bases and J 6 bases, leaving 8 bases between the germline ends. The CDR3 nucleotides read TGTGCCAGCAGTTTCCTTTCTTCCGGGGAGCTGTTTTTT. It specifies CASSFLSSGELFF.

The DNA of the CDR3 is TGCGCCAGCAGCATAGGGGGACAGGACTACGAGCAGTACTTC. As protein: CASSIGGQDYEQYF. The chain links TRBV4-1 to TRBJ2-7; 8 bases line up with TRBD1. The germline CDR1 and CDR2 sequences are MGHRA and YSYEKL. The CDR3 loop spans 14 amino acids. V lost 5 bases to trimming and J lost 3 bases; unmatched junction nucleotides: 6.

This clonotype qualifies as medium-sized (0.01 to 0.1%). The CDR3 is CSVEDGRGGNQPQHF. For the CDR3, the DNA is TGCAGCGTTGAAGACGGGAGGGGAGGGAATCAGCCCCAGCATTTT. V usage is TRBV29-1 and J usage is TRBJ1-5, with D possibly matching TRBD1 (5 bases). Germline lookup yields CDR1 SQVTM and CDR2 ANQGSEA. V lost 0 bases, J lost 4 bases, and 13 bases lay in between. The CDR3 is 15 amino acids.

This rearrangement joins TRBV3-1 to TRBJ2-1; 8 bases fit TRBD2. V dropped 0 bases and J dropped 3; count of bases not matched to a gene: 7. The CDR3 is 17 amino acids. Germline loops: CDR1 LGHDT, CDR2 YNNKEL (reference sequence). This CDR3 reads CASSQDRLAGIYNEQFF. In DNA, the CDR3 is TGTGCCAGCAGCCAAGATAGGCTAGCGGGTATCTACAATGAGCAGTTCTTC.

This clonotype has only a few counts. Written as DNA, the CDR3 is TGTGCCAGCAGTCCAATGCTCCAGGGGGCCGAGGATACGCAGTATTTT. It encodes CASSPMLQGAEDTQYF. The V and J genes are TRBV12-3 or TRBV12-4 and TRBJ2-3; 8 bases are shared with TRBD1. CDR3 length: 16 residues. V lost 5 bases to trimming and J lost 6 bases; unmatched junction nucleotides: 13.

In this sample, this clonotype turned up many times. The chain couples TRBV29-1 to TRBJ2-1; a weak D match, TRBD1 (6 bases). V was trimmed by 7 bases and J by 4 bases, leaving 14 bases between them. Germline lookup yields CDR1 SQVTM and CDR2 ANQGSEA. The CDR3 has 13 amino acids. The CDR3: CSGTETSYNEQFF. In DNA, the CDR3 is TGCAGCGGGACAGAAACTTCTTACAATGAGCAGTTCTTC.

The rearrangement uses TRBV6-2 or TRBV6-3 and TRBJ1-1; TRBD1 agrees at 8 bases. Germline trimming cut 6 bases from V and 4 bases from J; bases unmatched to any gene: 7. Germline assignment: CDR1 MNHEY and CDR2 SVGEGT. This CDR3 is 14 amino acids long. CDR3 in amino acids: CASRAGTGSTEAFF. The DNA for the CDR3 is TGTGCCAGCAGGGCCGGGACAGGTTCCACTGAAGCTTTCTTT.

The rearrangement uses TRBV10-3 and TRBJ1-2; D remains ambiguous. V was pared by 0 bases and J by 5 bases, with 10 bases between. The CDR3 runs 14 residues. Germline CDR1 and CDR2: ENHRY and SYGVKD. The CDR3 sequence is CAISESGPTYGYTF. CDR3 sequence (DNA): TGTGCCATCAGTGAGTCAGGACCGACATATGGCTACACCTTC.

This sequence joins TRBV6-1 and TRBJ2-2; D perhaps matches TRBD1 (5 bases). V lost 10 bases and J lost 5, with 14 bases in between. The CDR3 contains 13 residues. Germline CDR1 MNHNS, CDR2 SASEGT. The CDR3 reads CATSESGTGELFF. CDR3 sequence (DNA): TGTGCCACCAGCGAATCAGGGACCGGGGAGCTGTTTTTT.

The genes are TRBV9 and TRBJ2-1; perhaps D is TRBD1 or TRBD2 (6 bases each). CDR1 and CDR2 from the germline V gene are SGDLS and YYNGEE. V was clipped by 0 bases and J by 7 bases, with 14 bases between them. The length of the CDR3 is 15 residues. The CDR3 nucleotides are TGTGCCAGCAGCGTAGTGGTGGGGGGCTCGAATGAGCAGTTCTTC. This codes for CASSVVVGGSNEQFF. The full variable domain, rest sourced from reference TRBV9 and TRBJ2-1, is DSGVTQTPKHLITATGQRVTLRCSPRSGDLSVYWYQQSLDQGLQFLIQYYNGEERAKGNILERFSAQQFPDLHSELNLSSLELGDSALYFCASSVVVGGSNEQFFGPGTRLTVL.

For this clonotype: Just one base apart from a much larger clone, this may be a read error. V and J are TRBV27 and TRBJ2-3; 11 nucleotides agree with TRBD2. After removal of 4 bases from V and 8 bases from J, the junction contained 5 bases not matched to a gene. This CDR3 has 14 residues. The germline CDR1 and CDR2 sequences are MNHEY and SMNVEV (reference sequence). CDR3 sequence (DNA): TGTGCCAGCAGTTCCTTAGCGGGGGGGCGTACGCAGTATTTT. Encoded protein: CASSSLAGGRTQYF.

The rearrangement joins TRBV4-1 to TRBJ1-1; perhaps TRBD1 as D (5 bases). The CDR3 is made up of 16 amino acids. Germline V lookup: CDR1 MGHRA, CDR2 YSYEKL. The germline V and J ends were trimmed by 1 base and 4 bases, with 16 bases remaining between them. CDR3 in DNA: TGCGCCAGCAGCCAAGGAGGTTTTGGGGGTCGCACTGAAGCTTTCTTT. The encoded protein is CASSQGGFGGRTEAFF.

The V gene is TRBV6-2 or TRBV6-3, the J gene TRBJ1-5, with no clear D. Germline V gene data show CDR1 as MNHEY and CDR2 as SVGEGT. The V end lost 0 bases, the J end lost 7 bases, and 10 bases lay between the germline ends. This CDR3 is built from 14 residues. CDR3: CASSYSKRSQPQHF. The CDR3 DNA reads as TGTGCCAGCAGTTACTCCAAGAGATCCCAGCCCCAGCATTTT.

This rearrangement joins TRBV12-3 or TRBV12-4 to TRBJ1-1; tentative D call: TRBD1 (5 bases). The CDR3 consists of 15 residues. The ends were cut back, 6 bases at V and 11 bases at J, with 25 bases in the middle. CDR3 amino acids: CASSPEQAGFGWAFF. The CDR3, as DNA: TGTGCCAGCAGCCCGGAACAGGCGGGATTCGGGTGGGCTTTCTTT.

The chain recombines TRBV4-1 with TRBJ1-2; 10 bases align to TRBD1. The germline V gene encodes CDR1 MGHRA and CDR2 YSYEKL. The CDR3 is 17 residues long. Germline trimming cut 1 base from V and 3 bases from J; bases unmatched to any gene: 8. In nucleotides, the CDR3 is TGCGCCAGCAGCCAAGGGAAAGGACAGGGGGAAGACTATGGCTACACCTTC. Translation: CASSQGKGQGEDYGYTF.

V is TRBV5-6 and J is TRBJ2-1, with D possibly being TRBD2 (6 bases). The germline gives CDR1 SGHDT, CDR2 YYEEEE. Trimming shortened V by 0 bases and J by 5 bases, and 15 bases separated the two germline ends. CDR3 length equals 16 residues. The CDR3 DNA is TGTGCCAGCAGCTTGGCCAGAACCGGGGGAAACAATGAGCAGTTCTTC. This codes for CASSLARTGGNNEQFF.